In its sample, the clone carrying this T cell receptor beta chain was seen a few times. The target antigen is unknown. Extracted from the samples, RNA was reverse transcribed into cDNA to serve as the sequencing template. Produced via immunoSEQ multiplex PCR; TCRdb's table is partial and in-frame only. The data show 65,000 to 75,000 clones, with approximately 29% seen just once and under 15% held by the top ten. The sample belongs to a study of CD8+ T cells in alopecia areata. Study summary: Patients remained on tofacitinib for 6 to 18 months and then went 6 months without it.

V was cut by 6 bases and J by 3 bases, with 17 bases left in between. The CDR3 contains 14 residues. The germline gives CDR1 SQVTM, CDR2 ANQGSEA. Treatment given: oral pan-JAK inhibitor, 5-10 mg twice daily. Study findings and constraints: Many of the expanded lesional clones endured in scalp and blood while on tofacitinib.

The sequence was collected from a human donor with alopecia areata. The material was CD8+ T cells sorted from blood, obtained at week 4, from a patient treated with tofacitinib. The chain combines TRBV29-1 with TRBJ1-2; D is unresolved. The CDR3 reads CSVTPVEFDYGYTF. The CDR3 DNA reads TGCAGCGTCACTCCCGTTGAGTTTGACTATGGCTACACCTTC.